Detailed here is one T cell receptor (beta chain). Assay used: immunoSEQ multiplex PCR; TCRdb lists only in-frame clones, some missing. This table holds around 150,000 clones, about 72% found once. The sample comes from a study of blood T cell repertoires in COVID-19. Germline CDR1 is LGHDT and CDR2 is YNNKEL (reference sequence). This CDR3 region has 14 residues. J was trimmed by 4 bases and V by 4 bases; bases with no gene match: 5. Material: peripheral blood. This clonotype originated in a man aged 55 to 70 who had recovered from COVID-19. V gene TRBV3-1 (or the pseudogene TRBV3-2) combines with J gene TRBJ2-7; 9 bases match TRBD2. The CDR3 nucleotides are TGTGCCAGCAGCCCCGCGGGAGGGTCGTACGAGCAGTACTTC. Translated, it gives CASSPAGGSYEQYF.